Listed below are T cell receptor beta chains from one sample, sequenced in a study of beta chain features in type 1 diabetes. The method was immunoSEQ multiplex PCR; TCRdb's version includes in-frame clones alone and lacks a portion of them. The table has 400,000 or so clones, around 12% seen once. Input material: naive CD4+ T cells from blood. Receptor source: a woman aged 18-29 years with type 1 diabetes. Both conserved end residues are part of each CDR3. D genes are given only for firm matches. Clone size is shown for a subset of rows, as once, few, many or a class of expanded clone.

>TRBJ1-5|NA|NA|TRBV7-9
CASSLVSGQPQHF
TGTGCCAGCAGCTTAGTTTCGGGGCAGCCCCAGCATTTT
>TRBJ2-1|NA|TRBD1|TRBV9
CASSVALDRGPNEQFF
TGTGCCAGCAGCGTAGCTCTGGACAGGGGCCCCAATGAGCAGTTCTTC
>TRBJ2-1|NA|NA|TRBV23-1
CASTLAPHRDNEQFF
TGCGCCAGTACTCTAGCGCCCCACCGGGACAATGAGCAGTTCTTC
>TRBJ2-2|once|TRBD2|TRBV30
CAWSVLAGVYGELFF
TGTGCCTGGAGTGTCTTGGCGGGAGTCTATGGGGAGCTGTTTTTT
>TRBJ1-1|few|NA|TRBV6-5
CASSYSQGLGAFF
TGTGCCAGCAGTTACTCCCAGGGGCTGGGAGCTTTCTTT
>TRBJ2-6|few|TRBD1|TRBV7-9
CASSVPGTGVSGANVLTF
TGTGCCAGCAGCGTACCCGGGACAGGAGTCTCTGGGGCCAACGTCCTGACTTTC
>TRBJ2-7|NA|NA|TRBV4-3
CASSQDASFYEQYF
TGCGCCAGCAGCCAAGACGCGAGTTTTTACGAGCAGTACTTC
>TRBJ2-6|NA|NA|TRBV29-1
CSVATGAGANVLTF
TGCAGCGTAGCGACGGGAGCCGGGGCCAACGTCCTGACTTTC
>TRBJ1-4|few|NA|TRBV14
CASSQDLVRRDEKLFF
TGTGCCAGCAGCCAAGATTTAGTGAGGAGGGATGAAAAACTGTTTTTT
>TRBJ1-2|NA|TRBD1|TRBV6-5
CASSYGDREYGYTF
TGTGCCAGCAGTTACGGCGACAGGGAATATGGCTACACCTTC
>TRBJ2-6|NA|NA|TRBV19
CASRTVDSGANVLTF
TGTGCCAGTCGGACAGTCGATTCTGGGGCCAACGTCCTGACTTTC
>TRBJ1-1|NA|NA|TRBV18
CASSPILGGATEAFF
TGTGCCAGCTCACCCATATTGGGGGGGGCCACTGAAGCTTTCTTT
>TRBJ2-3|NA|TRBD2|TRBV7-2
CASSLSGGTQYF
TGTGCCAGCAGCCTGAGCGGGGGAACGCAGTATTTT
>TRBJ2-1|NA|NA|TRBV11-2
CASSLEGGGSHQQFF
TGTGCCAGCAGCTTGGAGGGTGGGGGGTCCCACCAGCAGTTCTTC
>TRBJ2-7|NA|TRBD1|TRBV15
CATSRGAGQAYEQYF
TGTGCCACCAGCAGGGGGGCGGGACAGGCCTACGAGCAGTACTTC
>TRBJ1-2|few|NA|TRBV15
CATSRDGAGNGYTF
TGTGCCACCAGCAGAGATGGGGCAGGGAATGGCTACACCTTC
>TRBJ2-1|NA|NA|TRBV5-1
CASSLQGWEQFF
TGCGCCAGCAGCTTGCAGGGATGGGAGCAGTTCTTC
>TRBJ2-7|NA|NA|TRBV19
CATRRDNYEQYF
TGTGCCACCCGTCGGGACAACTACGAGCAGTACTTC
>TRBJ2-1|few|NA|TRBV7-2
CASSLDPDNEQFF
TGTGCCAGCAGCCTAGACCCAGACAATGAGCAGTTCTTC
>TRBJ1-2|few|TRBD1|TRBV12-5
CASGPRLSQGGYGYTF
TGTGCTAGTGGTCCCCGGTTATCACAGGGGGGCTATGGCTACACCTTC
>TRBJ1-3|few|TRBD1|TRBV29-1
CSVKDRGPGNTIYF
TGCAGCGTCAAGGACAGGGGGCCTGGAAACACCATATATTTT
>TRBJ1-2|NA|TRBD1|TRBV4-2
CASSQGDRVSDGYTF
TGTGCCAGCAGCCAAGGGGACAGGGTTTCAGATGGCTACACCTTC
>TRBJ2-2|NA|TRBD1|TRBV9
CASSELQGATGELFF
TGTGCCAGCAGCGAATTACAGGGGGCAACCGGGGAGCTGTTTTTT
>TRBJ2-5|NA|TRBD2|TRBV5-1
CASAWLAGPQETQYF
TGCGCCAGCGCGTGGCTAGCGGGGCCCCAAGAGACCCAGTACTTC
>TRBJ1-1|NA|TRBD1|TRBV4-3
CASSQGQGLEAFF
TGCGCCAGCAGCCAAGGACAGGGTCTTGAAGCTTTCTTT
>TRBJ1-5|NA|TRBD1|TRBV18
CASSQGVSNQPQHF
TGTGCCAGCTCCCAGGGGGTTAGTAATCAGCCCCAGCATTTT
>TRBJ1-5|few|NA|TRBV7-9
CASSFSGNQPQHF
TGTGCCAGCAGCTTTTCAGGGAATCAGCCCCAGCATTTT
>TRBJ2-3|NA|TRBD1|TRBV4-1
CASSETGADTQYF
TGCGCCAGCAGCGAAACAGGGGCAGATACGCAGTATTTT
>TRBJ2-3|few|TRBD2|TRBV5-4
CASSSLLAGGTDTQYF
TGTGCCAGCAGCTCCCTCTTGGCGGGGGGCACAGATACGCAGTATTTT
>TRBJ2-7|NA|NA|TRBV4-1
CASSQDGGSSSYEQYF
TGCGCCAGCAGCCAAGACGGCGGGTCGAGCTCCTACGAGCAGTACTTC
>TRBJ1-4|NA|NA|TRBV27
CASSLGGSRGEKLFF
TGTGCCAGCAGTTTAGGCGGCAGCCGGGGGGAAAAACTGTTTTTT
>TRBJ1-1|few|NA|TRBV14
CASSQVGASEPNTEAFF
TGTGCCAGCAGCCAAGTGGGGGCCTCCGAACCGAACACTGAAGCTTTCTTT
>TRBJ1-6|few|NA|TRBV6-6
CASSSTADSPLHF
TGTGCCAGCAGCAGTACAGCAGATTCACCCCTCCACTTT
>TRBJ1-1|NA|NA|TRBV19
CASSSGWGGLTEAFF
TGTGCCAGTTCATCCGGGTGGGGGGGATTGACTGAAGCTTTCTTT
>TRBJ2-3|NA|TRBD2|TRBV18
CASSHSGSADTQYF
TGTGCCAGCTCACATAGCGGGAGCGCAGATACGCAGTATTTT
>TRBJ2-1|NA|TRBD1|TRBV5-1
CASIKGQGGSYNEQFF
TGCGCCAGCATCAAGGGACAGGGGGGATCCTACAATGAGCAGTTCTTC
>TRBJ2-1|few|TRBD2|TRBV28
CASSLFLAGGDNEQFF
TGTGCCAGCAGTTTATTTCTGGCGGGAGGGGACAATGAGCAGTTCTTC
>TRBJ2-7|NA|NA|TRBV25-1
CASSAGVSGEQYF
TGTGCCAGCAGTGCCGGGGTATCAGGCGAGCAGTACTTC
>TRBJ2-1|few|TRBD2|TRBV11-3
CASSSERGYNEQFF
TGTGCCAGCAGCTCCGAGCGGGGCTACAATGAGCAGTTCTTC